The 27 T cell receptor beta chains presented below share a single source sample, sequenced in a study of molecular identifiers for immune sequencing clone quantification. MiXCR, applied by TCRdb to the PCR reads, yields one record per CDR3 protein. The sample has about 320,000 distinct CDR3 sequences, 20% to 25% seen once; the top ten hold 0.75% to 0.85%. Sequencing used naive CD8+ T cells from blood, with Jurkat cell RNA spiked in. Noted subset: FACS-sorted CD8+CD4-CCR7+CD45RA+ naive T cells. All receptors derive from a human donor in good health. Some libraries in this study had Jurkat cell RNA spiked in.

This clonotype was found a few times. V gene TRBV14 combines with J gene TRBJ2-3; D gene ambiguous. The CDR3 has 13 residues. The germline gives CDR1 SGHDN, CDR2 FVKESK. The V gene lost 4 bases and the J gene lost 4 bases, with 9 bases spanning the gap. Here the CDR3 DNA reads TGTGCCAGCAGCCTGGGGTCTTCAGATACGCAGTATTTT. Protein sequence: CASSLGSSDTQYF.

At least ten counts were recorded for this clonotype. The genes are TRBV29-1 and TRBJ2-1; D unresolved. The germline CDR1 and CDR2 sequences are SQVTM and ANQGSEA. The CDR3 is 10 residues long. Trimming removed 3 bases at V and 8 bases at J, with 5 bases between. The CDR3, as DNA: TGCAGCGTTGACCCGGATGAGCAGTTCTTC. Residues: CSVDPDEQFF.

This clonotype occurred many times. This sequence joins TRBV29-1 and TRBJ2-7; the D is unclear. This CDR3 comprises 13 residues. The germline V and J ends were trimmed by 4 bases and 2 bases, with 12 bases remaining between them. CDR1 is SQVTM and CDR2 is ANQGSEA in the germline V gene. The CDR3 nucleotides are TGCAGCGTTGTACTGTACACTACCTACGAGCAGTACTTC. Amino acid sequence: CSVVLYTTYEQYF.

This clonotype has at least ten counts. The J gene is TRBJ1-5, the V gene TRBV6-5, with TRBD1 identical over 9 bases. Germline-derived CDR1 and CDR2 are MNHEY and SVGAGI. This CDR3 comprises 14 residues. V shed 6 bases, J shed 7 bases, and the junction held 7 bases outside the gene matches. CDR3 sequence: CASRPQGAGQPQHF. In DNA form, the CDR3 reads TGTGCCAGCAGACCACAGGGGGCTGGGCAGCCCCAGCATTTT.

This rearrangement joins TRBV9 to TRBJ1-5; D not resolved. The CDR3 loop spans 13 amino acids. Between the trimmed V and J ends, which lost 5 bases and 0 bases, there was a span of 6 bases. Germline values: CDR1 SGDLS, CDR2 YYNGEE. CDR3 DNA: TGTGCCAGCAGTCGAAATAGCAATCAGCCCCAGCATTTT. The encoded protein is CASSRNSNQPQHF.

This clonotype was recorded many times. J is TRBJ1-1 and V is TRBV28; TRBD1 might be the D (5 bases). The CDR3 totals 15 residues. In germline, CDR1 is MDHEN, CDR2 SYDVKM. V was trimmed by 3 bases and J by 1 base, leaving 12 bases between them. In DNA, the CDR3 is TGTGCCAGCAGTTTCTGGGGGGATCGGAACACTGAAGCTTTCTTT. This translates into CASSFWGDRNTEAFF.

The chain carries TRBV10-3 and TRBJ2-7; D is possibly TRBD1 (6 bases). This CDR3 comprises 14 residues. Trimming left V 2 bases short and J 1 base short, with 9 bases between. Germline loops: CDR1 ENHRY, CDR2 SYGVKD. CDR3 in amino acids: CAISETTGSYEQYF. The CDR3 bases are TGTGCCATCAGTGAGACAACAGGGTCCTACGAGCAGTACTTC.

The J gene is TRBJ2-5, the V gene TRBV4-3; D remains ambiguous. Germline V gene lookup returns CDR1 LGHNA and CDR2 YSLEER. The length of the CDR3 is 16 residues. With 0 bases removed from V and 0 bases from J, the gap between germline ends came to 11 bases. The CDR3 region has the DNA TGCGCCAGCAGCCAAGATAGGGCACGCTACCAAGAGACCCAGTACTTC. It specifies CASSQDRARYQETQYF.

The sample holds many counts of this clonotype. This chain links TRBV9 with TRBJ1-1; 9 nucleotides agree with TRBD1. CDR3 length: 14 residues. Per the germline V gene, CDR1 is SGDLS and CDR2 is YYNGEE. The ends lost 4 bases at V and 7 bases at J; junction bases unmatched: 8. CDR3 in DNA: TGTGCCAGCAGCAGGACAGGGGCGGGGGGTGAAGCTTTCTTT. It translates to CASSRTGAGGEAFF. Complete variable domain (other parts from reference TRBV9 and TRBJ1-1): DSGVTQTPKHLITATGQRVTLRCSPRSGDLSVYWYQQSLDQGLQFLIQYYNGEERAKGNILERFSAQQFPDLHSELNLSSLELGDSALYFCASSRTGAGGEAFFGQGTRLTVV.

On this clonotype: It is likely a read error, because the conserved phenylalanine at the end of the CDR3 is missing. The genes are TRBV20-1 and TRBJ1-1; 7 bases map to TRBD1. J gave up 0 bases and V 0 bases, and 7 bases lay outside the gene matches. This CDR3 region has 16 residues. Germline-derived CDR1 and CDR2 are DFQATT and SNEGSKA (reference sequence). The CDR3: CSARDRRGGMNTEAFS. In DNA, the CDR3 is TGCAGTGCTAGAGACAGAAGAGGGGGCATGAACACTGAAGCTTTCTCT.

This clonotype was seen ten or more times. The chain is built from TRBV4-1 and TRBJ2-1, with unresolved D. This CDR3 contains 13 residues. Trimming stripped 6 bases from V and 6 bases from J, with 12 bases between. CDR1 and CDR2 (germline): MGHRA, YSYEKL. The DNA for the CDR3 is TGCGCCAGCAGACCGGACGGTCCCAATGAGCAGTTCTTC. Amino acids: CASRPDGPNEQFF.

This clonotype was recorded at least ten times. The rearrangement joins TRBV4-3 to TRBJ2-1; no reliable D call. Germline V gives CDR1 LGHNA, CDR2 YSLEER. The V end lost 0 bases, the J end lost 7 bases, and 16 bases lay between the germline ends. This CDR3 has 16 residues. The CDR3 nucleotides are TGCGCCAGCAGCCAAGATAGTACGACGTCCGCGAATGAGCAGTTCTTC. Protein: CASSQDSTTSANEQFF.

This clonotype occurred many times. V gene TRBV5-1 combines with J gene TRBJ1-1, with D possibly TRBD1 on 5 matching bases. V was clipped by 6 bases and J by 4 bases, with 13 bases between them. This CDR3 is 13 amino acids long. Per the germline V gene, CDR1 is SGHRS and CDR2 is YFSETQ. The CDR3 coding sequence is TGCGCCAGCACAAGGATGGGGGGCACTGAAGCTTTCTTT. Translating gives CASTRMGGTEAFF.

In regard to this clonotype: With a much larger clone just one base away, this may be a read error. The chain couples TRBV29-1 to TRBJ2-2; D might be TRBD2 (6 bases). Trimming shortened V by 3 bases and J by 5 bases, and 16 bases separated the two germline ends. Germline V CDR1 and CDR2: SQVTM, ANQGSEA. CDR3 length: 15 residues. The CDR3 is CSVDSSAEGTGELFF. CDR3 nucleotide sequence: TGCAGCGTTGATAGTAGCGCGGAGGGGACCGGGGAGCTGTTTTTT.

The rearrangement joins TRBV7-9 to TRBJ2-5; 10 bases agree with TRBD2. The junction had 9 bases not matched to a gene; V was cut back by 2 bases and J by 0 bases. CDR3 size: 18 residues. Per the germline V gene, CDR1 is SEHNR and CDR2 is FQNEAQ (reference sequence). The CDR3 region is CASSLLDSGRRYQETQYF. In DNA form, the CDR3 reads TGTGCCAGCAGCTTATTAGATAGCGGGAGGAGGTACCAAGAGACCCAGTACTTC. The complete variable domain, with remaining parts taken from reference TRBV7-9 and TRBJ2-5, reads DTGVSQNPRHKITKRGQNVTFRCDPISEHNRLYWYRQTLGQGPEFLTYFQNEAQLEKSRLLSDRFSAERPKGSFSTLEIQRTEQGDSAMYLCASSLLDSGRRYQETQYFGPGTRLLVL.

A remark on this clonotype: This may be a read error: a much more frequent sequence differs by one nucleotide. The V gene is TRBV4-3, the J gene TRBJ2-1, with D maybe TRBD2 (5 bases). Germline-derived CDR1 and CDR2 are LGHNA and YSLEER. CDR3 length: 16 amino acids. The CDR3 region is CGSSQASSTSYNEQFF. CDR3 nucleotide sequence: TGCGGCAGCAGCCAAGCCTCTAGCACGTCCTACAATGAGCAGTTCTTC.

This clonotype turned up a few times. CDR3 residues: CASTLSWGSNTGELFF. For the CDR3, the DNA is TGTGCCAGCACCCTCTCCTGGGGGTCGAACACCGGGGAGCTGTTTTTT. This rearrangement joins TRBV27 to TRBJ2-2; D is tentatively TRBD1 or TRBD2 (5 bases each). This CDR3 has 16 amino acids. Germline loops: CDR1 MNHEY, CDR2 SMNVEV (reference sequence). Trimming removed 7 bases from V and 0 bases from J, with 15 bases in between.

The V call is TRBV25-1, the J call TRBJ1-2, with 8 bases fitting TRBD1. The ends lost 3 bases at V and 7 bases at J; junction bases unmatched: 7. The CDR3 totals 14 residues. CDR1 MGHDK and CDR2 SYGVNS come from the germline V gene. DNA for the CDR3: TGTGCCAGCAGTGAGGGCAGGGGGCTTCTTGGCTACACCTTC. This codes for CASSEGRGLLGYTF.

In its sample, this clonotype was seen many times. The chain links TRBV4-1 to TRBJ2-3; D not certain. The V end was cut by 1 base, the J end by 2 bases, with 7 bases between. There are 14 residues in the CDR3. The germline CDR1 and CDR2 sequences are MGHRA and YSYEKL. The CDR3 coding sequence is TGCGCCAGCAGCCAAGGGGTGCTCACAGATACGCAGTATTTT. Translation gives CASSQGVLTDTQYF.

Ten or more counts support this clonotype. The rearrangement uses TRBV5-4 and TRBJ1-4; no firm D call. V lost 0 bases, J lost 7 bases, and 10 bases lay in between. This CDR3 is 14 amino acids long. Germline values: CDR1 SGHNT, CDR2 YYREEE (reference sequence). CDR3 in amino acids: CASSLEGIGEKLFF. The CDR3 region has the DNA TGTGCCAGCAGCTTGGAGGGTATCGGTGAAAAACTGTTTTTT.

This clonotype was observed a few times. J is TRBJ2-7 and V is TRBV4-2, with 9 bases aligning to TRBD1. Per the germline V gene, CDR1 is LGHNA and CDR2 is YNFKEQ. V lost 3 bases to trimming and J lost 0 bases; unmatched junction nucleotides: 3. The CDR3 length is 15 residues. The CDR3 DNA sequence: TGTGCCAGCAGCCAGGGACAGGGTGGCTCCTACGAGCAGTACTTC. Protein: CASSQGQGGSYEQYF.

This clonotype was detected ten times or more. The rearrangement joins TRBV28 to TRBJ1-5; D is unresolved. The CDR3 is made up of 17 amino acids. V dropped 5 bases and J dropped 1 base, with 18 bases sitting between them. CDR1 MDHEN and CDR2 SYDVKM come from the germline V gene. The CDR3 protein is CASSRRTVGLSNQPQHF. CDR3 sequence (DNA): TGTGCCAGCAGTCGCCGGACCGTAGGGTTAAGCAATCAGCCCCAGCATTTT.

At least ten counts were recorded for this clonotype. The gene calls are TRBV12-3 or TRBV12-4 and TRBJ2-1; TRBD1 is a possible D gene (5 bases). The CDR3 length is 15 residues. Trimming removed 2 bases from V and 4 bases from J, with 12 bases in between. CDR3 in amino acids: CASSLHGQGYNEQFF. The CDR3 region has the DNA TGTGCCAGCAGTTTACATGGGCAGGGTTACAATGAGCAGTTCTTC.

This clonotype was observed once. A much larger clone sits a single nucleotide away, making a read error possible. Written as DNA, the CDR3 is TGTGCCAGGAGTGTAACCACCGGTGACAGGTTTATCTTC. Encoded protein: CARSVTTGDRFIF. The chain joins TRBV25-1 to TRBJ2-7, with TRBD1 as a possible D gene (6 bases). Germline V gene lookup returns CDR1 MGHDK and CDR2 SYGVNS. The CDR3 extends over 13 amino acids.

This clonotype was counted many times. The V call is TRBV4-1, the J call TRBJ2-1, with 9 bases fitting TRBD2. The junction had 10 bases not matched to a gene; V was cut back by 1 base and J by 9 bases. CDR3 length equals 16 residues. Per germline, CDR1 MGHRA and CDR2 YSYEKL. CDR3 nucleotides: TGCGCCAGCAGCCAAGTATTGCGGGGGGGCCGGGGTGAGCAGTTCTTC. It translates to CASSQVLRGGRGEQFF.

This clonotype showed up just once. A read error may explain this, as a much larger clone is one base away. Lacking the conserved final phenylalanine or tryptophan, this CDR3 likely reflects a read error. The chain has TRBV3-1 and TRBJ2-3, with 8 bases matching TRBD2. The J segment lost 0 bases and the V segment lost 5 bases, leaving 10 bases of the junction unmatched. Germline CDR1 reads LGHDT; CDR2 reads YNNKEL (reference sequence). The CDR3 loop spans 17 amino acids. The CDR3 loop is CASSDSGSDASTDTQYS. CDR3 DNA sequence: TGTGCCAGCAGCGACAGCGGGAGCGACGCTAGCACAGATACGCAGTATTCT.

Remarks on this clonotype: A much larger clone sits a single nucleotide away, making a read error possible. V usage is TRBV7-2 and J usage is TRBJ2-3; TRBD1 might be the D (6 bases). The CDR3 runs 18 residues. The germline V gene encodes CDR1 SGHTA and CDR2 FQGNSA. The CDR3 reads CARSLVPVEGDSTDTQYF. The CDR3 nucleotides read TGTGCCCGCAGCTTAGTGCCTGTTGAGGGGGATAGCACAGATACGCAGTATTTT. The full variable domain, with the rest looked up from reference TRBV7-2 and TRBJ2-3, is GAGVSQSPSNKVTEKGKDVELRCDPISGHTALYWYRQSLGQGLEFLIYFQGNSAPDKSGLPSDRFSAERTGGSVSTLTIQRTQQEDSAVYLCARSLVPVEGDSTDTQYFGPGTRLTVL.